This TCR beta chain was identified during a study of blood T cell repertoires in COVID-19. Study information: There were acute and convalescent COVID-19 samples, and they came from the United States, Italy and Spain. PBMCs, B-cell-depleted T cells, or T cells were the source of the cDNA or gDNA that made up the material.

Authors' processing steps: Estimation of nucleated cell counts relied on the amplification of reference gene primers. Clones were sequenced by immunoSEQ multiplex PCR, and TCRdb holds only the in-frame ones, with some missing. D and trimming come from the DNA, and the V and J calls and clone size come from that table. Of around 300,000 clones in the sample, more than 75% were seen once. Germline CDR1 SGDLS, CDR2 YYNGEE. Trimming removed 4 bases from V and 7 bases from J, with 17 bases in between. The CDR3 covers 14 residues. This receptor was identified in a woman aged 25 to 39 who had recovered from COVID-19. This chain uses TRBV9 with TRBJ1-1; D is perhaps TRBD1 (6 bases). The specimen was peripheral blood. For the CDR3, the DNA is TGTGCCAGCAGCCCCCGGTCGACAGGTGATGAAGCTTTCTTT. Translation: CASSPRSTGDEAFF.